Each of the 11 T cell receptor beta chains below was sequenced from the same sample in a study of identifying expanded T cells in peripheral blood. Sequencing was performed with immunoSEQ multiplex PCR; in TCRdb, only in-frame clones are kept and a portion is missing. Of 70,000 to 95,000 clones listed, about nine tenths are singletons. Sequenced: blood. The source of these receptors is a person aged 18 to 70 in good health.

The chain employs TRBV4-1 and TRBJ2-3; 10 bases align to TRBD1. Germline assignment: CDR1 MGHRA and CDR2 YSYEKL. V shed 0 bases, J shed 1 base, and the junction held 10 bases outside the gene matches. CDR3 length: 19 amino acids. The CDR3 region has the DNA TGCGCCAGCAGCCAAGATCCGGGACAGGGGTTCTCACGCACAGATACGCAGTATTTT. Amino acid sequence: CASSQDPGQGFSRTDTQYF.

The chain's CDR3 is CASGRGGSGTAQETQYF. DNA of the CDR3: TGTGCTAGTGGTCGGGGGGGATCTGGGACAGCTCAAGAGACCCAGTACTTC. The chain carries TRBV12-5 and TRBJ2-5, with D possibly matching TRBD2 (8 bases). Germline V lookup: CDR1 LGHNT, CDR2 FRNRAP. The CDR3 is 17 residues long. V lost 5 bases, J lost 2 bases, and 21 bases lay in between. Variable domain in full (rest from reference TRBV12-5 and TRBJ2-5): DARVTQTPRHKVTEMGQEVTMRCQPILGHNTVFWYRQTMMQGLELLAYFRNRAPLDDSGMPKDRFSAEMPDATLATLKIQPSEPRDSAVYFCASGRGGSGTAQETQYFGPGTRLLVL.

The chain is built from TRBV5-4 and TRBJ2-3; D gene unclear. V lost 2 bases and J 2 bases, leaving 6 bases between the germline ends. The CDR3 is 13 amino acids. Germline CDR1 SGHNT, CDR2 YYREEE (reference sequence). The CDR3 sequence: CASSFRTTDTQYF. The CDR3 DNA follows: TGTGCCAGCAGCTTCCGGACCACAGATACGCAGTATTTT.

A single count supports this clone. This sequence joins TRBV6-1 and TRBJ1-1; a possible D gene is TRBD1 (5 bases). The CDR3 length is 13 residues. CDR1 is MNHNS, CDR2 SASEGT, per germline. The ends were cut back, 4 bases at V and 7 bases at J, with 13 bases in the middle. The CDR3 DNA follows: TGTGCCAGCAGTGCCAGGGTACAGATTGAAGCTTTCTTT. This encodes CASSARVQIEAFF.

The sample holds one count of this clone. This chain links TRBV4-3 with TRBJ2-7, with D possibly being TRBD1 or TRBD2 (6 bases each). The germline V gene encodes CDR1 LGHNA and CDR2 YSLEER. Trimming took 2 bases from V and 6 from J, leaving 23 bases between them. The CDR3 spans 17 residues. CDR3 loop: CASSQLQGTGVDGEQYF. The CDR3 DNA is TGCGCCAGCAGCCAATTACAGGGTACGGGAGTTGACGGCGAGCAGTACTTC.

The V and J genes are TRBV5-5 and TRBJ2-5; D gene uncertain. The CDR3 has 12 residues. V lost 5 bases and J lost 2, with 7 bases in between. Germline CDR1 SGHKS, CDR2 YYEKEE (reference sequence). The chain's CDR3 is CASSPPQETQYF. The CDR3 coding sequence is TGTGCCAGCAGTCCGCCTCAAGAGACCCAGTACTTC.

The chain combines TRBV11-2 with TRBJ2-7, with 10 bases identical to TRBD1. Germline CDR1 and CDR2: SGHAT and FQNNGV. The CDR3 is 15 amino acids. V was clipped by 6 bases and J by 1 base; unmatched bases: 6. CDR3 residues: CASRPGTGESYEQYF. CDR3 coding DNA: TGTGCCAGCAGGCCGGGGACAGGGGAATCCTACGAGCAGTACTTC.

The chain links TRBV9 to TRBJ2-2; 8 positions agree with TRBD2. The V and J ends lost 0 bases and 5 bases, in that order; junction bases with no gene match: 3. The CDR3 totals 15 residues. Germline loops: CDR1 SGDLS, CDR2 YYNGEE. The CDR3 coding sequence is TGTGCCAGCAGCGTAGTAGCGGGATTAACCGGGGAGCTGTTTTTT. The encoded protein is CASSVVAGLTGELFF.

The chain combines TRBV4-3 with TRBJ2-1; the D is unclear. The CDR3 extends over 21 amino acids. V lost 0 bases and J 7 bases, leaving 31 bases between the germline ends. In germline, CDR1 is LGHNA, CDR2 YSLEER. The CDR3 bases are TGCGCCAGCAGCCAAGAATCGATGGCTGTCGAGGAGTTCCGGCTTAGAAATGAGCAGTTCTTC. This sequence encodes CASSQESMAVEEFRLRNEQFF.

The chain couples TRBV6-6 to TRBJ1-2; D is ambiguous. The CDR3 runs 15 residues. Germline loops: CDR1 MNHNY, CDR2 SVGAGI (reference sequence). Trimming removed 5 bases at V and 5 bases at J, with 18 bases between. Here the CDR3 DNA reads TGTGCCAGCAGTCCCTCGCAGTCTGCGAGGTATGGCTACACCTTC. Translation gives CASSPSQSARYGYTF.

CDR3 region: CASSQSSGTGANVLTF. Written as DNA, the CDR3 is TGCGCCAGCAGCCAAAGTAGCGGGACTGGGGCCAACGTCCTGACTTTC. This rearrangement joins TRBV4-3 to TRBJ2-6, with 8 bases fitting TRBD2. This CDR3 comprises 16 residues. CDR1 and CDR2 from the germline V gene are LGHNA and YSLEER. The junction had 2 bases not matched to a gene; V was cut back by 2 bases and J by 2 bases.